Below, 32 T cell receptor beta chains from the same sample are listed, as sequenced in a study of shared clonotypes between healthy human individuals. Measured with immunoSEQ multiplex PCR; TCRdb has only the in-frame clones, and not every one. There are 1 million to 1.2 million clones in the sample; around three quarters occur only once, and roughly 0.82% lies in the top ten. Sequences were obtained from memory CD4+ T cells from PBMCs. Subset meaning: CD45RA-negative fraction. The receptors derive from a man aged 18 to 30 in good health. Some clones in this sample may be carry-over from other donors' samples.

This rearrangement joins TRBV5-1 to TRBJ2-2; D might be TRBD2 (5 bases). V was clipped by 0 bases and J by 6 bases, with 12 bases between them. CDR1 is SGHRS and CDR2 is YFSETQ in the germline V gene. CDR3 length: 15 amino acids. This CDR3 is CASSLARGLSGELFF. The DNA for the CDR3 is TGCGCCAGCAGCTTGGCCCGGGGATTGTCCGGGGAGCTGTTTTTT.

This chain joins TRBV7-7 and TRBJ2-2, with D unclear. Germline-derived CDR1 and CDR2 are SSHAT and FNYEAQ (reference sequence). The CDR3 length is 14 residues. The germline V and J ends were trimmed by 3 bases and 1 base, with 6 bases remaining between them. The CDR3 is CASSFGENTGELFF. DNA for the CDR3: TGTGCCAGCAGCTTTGGGGAGAACACCGGGGAGCTGTTTTTT.

The rearrangement links TRBV30 to TRBJ2-5; 7 positions agree with TRBD2. The DNA end favors TRBJ2-7, so the J call may be wrong. The CDR3 consists of 13 residues. CDR1 is GTSNPN and CDR2 is SVGIG in the germline V gene (reference sequence). CDR3 residues: CAWSAGGSYEQYF. CDR3 DNA: TGTGCCTGGAGTGCGGGGGGCTCCTACGAGCAGTACTTC.

The chain employs TRBV5-1 and TRBJ2-7; maybe TRBD2 (7 bases). Looked up from germline, CDR1 is SGHRS and CDR2 is YFSETQ. Trimming shortened V by 5 bases and J by 4 bases, and 16 bases separated the two germline ends. The CDR3 runs to 14 residues. CDR3 amino acids: CASRNSGTRYEQYF. The CDR3 DNA sequence: TGCGCCAGCAGAAACAGCGGGACAAGGTACGAGCAGTACTTC.

As to this clone: The identical CDR3 is also encoded by other nucleotide sequences in the sample. The rearrangement uses TRBV9 and TRBJ1-1; tentative D call: TRBD1 (5 bases). Germline values: CDR1 SGDLS, CDR2 YYNGEE. This CDR3 comprises 14 residues. Trimming left V 0 bases short and J 5 bases short, with 11 bases between. CDR3 sequence: CASSVGGARTEAFF. The CDR3, as DNA: TGTGCCAGCAGCGTAGGAGGGGCTAGAACTGAAGCTTTCTTT. Full variable domain (rest looked up from reference TRBV9 and TRBJ1-1): DSGVTQTPKHLITATGQRVTLRCSPRSGDLSVYWYQQSLDQGLQFLIQYYNGEERAKGNILERFSAQQFPDLHSELNLSSLELGDSALYFCASSVGGARTEAFFGQGTRLTVV.

This chain joins TRBV2 and TRBJ2-2; no clear D gene. Germline V gene sequence: CDR1 SNHLY, CDR2 FYNNEI. Trimming cost V 4 bases and J 4 bases, with 4 bases left between them. This CDR3 has 12 residues. CDR3 sequence: CASSGLTGELFF. The DNA of the CDR3 is TGTGCCAGCAGTGGCCTCACCGGGGAGCTGTTTTTT.

The chain recombines TRBV25-1 with TRBJ2-4, with D possibly matching TRBD1 (6 bases). Trimming stripped 5 bases from V and 6 bases from J, with 26 bases between. CDR1 is MGHDK, CDR2 SYGVNS, per germline. CDR3 length equals 18 residues. CDR3 coding DNA: TGTGCCAGCAGTACCACATCTTCCGGATCGACAGGATTAAACATTCAGTACTTC. As protein: CASSTTSSGSTGLNIQYF.

The rearrangement uses TRBV9 and TRBJ1-1; D unclear. This CDR3 has 14 residues. V gave up 0 bases and J gave up 3 bases, with 9 bases separating them. Germline assignment: CDR1 SGDLS and CDR2 YYNGEE. The CDR3 sequence: CASSVVSWDTEAFF. Here the CDR3 DNA reads TGTGCCAGCAGCGTAGTGAGCTGGGACACTGAAGCTTTCTTT.

This clone was detected many times. The DNA of the CDR3 is TGTGCCAGCTCACCACCGGGCTTGGGGCCTACAGGCGAGCAGTACTTC. It is translated as CASSPPGLGPTGEQYF. V is TRBV18 and J is TRBJ2-7; tentatively, D is TRBD1 (5 bases). CDR1 is KGHSH and CDR2 is LQKENI in the germline V gene. V was clipped by 0 bases and J by 6 bases, with 18 bases between them. CDR3 length: 16 residues.

The chain carries TRBV2 and TRBJ2-5, with D possibly being TRBD2 (5 bases). The CDR3 length is 13 residues. V dropped 4 bases and J dropped 7 bases, with 13 bases sitting between them. Germline V gives CDR1 SNHLY, CDR2 FYNNEI. CDR3 DNA: TGTGCCAGCAGTGTTTCGGCCGCGGGGACCCAGTACTTC. Protein: CASSVSAAGTQYF.

V usage is TRBV10-2 and J usage is TRBJ2-1; the match to TRBD2 covers 10 bases. V lost 8 bases, J lost 5 bases, and 9 bases stayed unmatched. The CDR3 is 15 amino acids. Germline V gene lookup returns CDR1 WSHSY and CDR2 SAAADI. The DNA for the CDR3 is TGCGCCAGCTCCAAAAGCGGGAGGGCTAACAATGAGCAGTTCTTC. This gives the protein CASSKSGRANNEQFF.

The gene calls are TRBV7-9 and TRBJ2-3; no reliable D call. Germline lookup yields CDR1 SEHNR and CDR2 FQNEAQ (reference sequence). The CDR3 spans 15 residues. V lost 2 bases and J 1 base, leaving 10 bases between the germline ends. The CDR3 DNA reads TGTGCCAGCAGCTTATTTCGGCTCGGCACAGATACGCAGTATTTT. Its translation is CASSLFRLGTDTQYF.

The rearrangement uses TRBV10-3 and TRBJ2-5; the D gene is possibly TRBD2 (5 bases). The germline CDR1 and CDR2 sequences are ENHRY and SYGVKD. V lost 11 bases and J lost 4, with 14 bases in between. The CDR3 runs to 12 residues. The CDR3 reads CAAPGGGETQYF. The CDR3 DNA follows: TGTGCCGCACCCGGTGGAGGAGAGACCCAGTACTTC.

This clone has a single count. V gene TRBV9 combines with J gene TRBJ2-1, with a possible D match to TRBD2 (5 bases). The V end was cut by 1 base, the J end by 5 bases, with 13 bases between. The CDR3 is 15 residues long. Germline V CDR1 and CDR2: SGDLS, YYNGEE. Here the CDR3 reads CASSVSGSGNNEQFF. The CDR3 DNA reads as TGTGCCAGCAGCGTATCGGGGAGTGGGAACAATGAGCAGTTCTTC.

This clone has more than one count but fewer than ten. The junction and the germline gene differ at one end; a read error may be behind it. The rearrangement joins TRBV18 to TRBJ2-5; unclear D gene. The CDR3 runs to 13 residues. Per germline, CDR1 KGHSH and CDR2 LQKENI. DNA of the CDR3: TGTGCCAGCTCATGGAACCACCGCGGCCCTGCGGACTTC. It yields the protein CASSWNHRGPADF.

This clone was counted only a few times. The genes are TRBV4-1 and TRBJ2-6, with D perhaps TRBD1 (5 bases). The V and J ends lost 0 bases and 4 bases respectively, with 22 bases between them. The CDR3 covers 20 residues. Germline CDR1 and CDR2: MGHRA and YSYEKL. CDR3 residues: CASSQDHRAGWTLGANVLTF. In DNA form, the CDR3 reads TGCGCCAGCAGCCAAGATCATCGCGCAGGGTGGACACTGGGGGCCAACGTCCTGACTTTC.

The V gene is TRBV19, the J gene TRBJ2-1; possibly TRBD1 for D (5 bases). Per germline, CDR1 LNHDA and CDR2 SQIVND (reference sequence). CDR3 length equals 12 residues. Trimming took off 1 base at V and 16 bases at J, with 14 bases between the two ends. CDR3 DNA: TGTGCCAGTAGTATAGCTAGGGCAGGGCTTTTCTTC. This encodes CASSIARAGLFF. Looking up the rest from reference TRBV19 and TRBJ2-1 gives the full variable domain: DGGITQSPKYLFRKEGQNVTLSCEQNLNHDAMYWYRQDPGQGLRLIYYSQIVNDFQKGDIAEGYSVSREKKESFPLTVTSAQKNPTAFYLCASSIARAGLFFGPGTRLTVL.

The DNA of the CDR3 is TGCAGTGCTAGAGATTCGACGGGCTACACCTTC. The encoded protein is CSARDSTGYTF. The chain uses TRBV20-1 and TRBJ1-2; D ambiguous. The CDR3 contains 11 residues. Trimming shortened V by 0 bases and J by 8 bases, and 7 bases separated the two germline ends. Germline CDR1 reads DFQATT; CDR2 reads SNEGSKA (reference sequence).

The rearrangement uses TRBV18 and TRBJ1-4; TRBD1 matches 12 bases. This CDR3 has 15 residues. The V gene end was trimmed by 4 bases and the J gene end by 5 bases; junction bases not matched to a gene: 2. Germline-derived CDR1 and CDR2 are KGHSH and LQKENI. The CDR3 nucleotides are TGTGCCAGCTCACGGGGGACAGGGGGCAATGAAAAACTGTTTTTT. This codes for CASSRGTGGNEKLFF.

V is TRBV5-1 and J is TRBJ1-5; D unclear. The CDR3 contains 13 residues. Germline V gives CDR1 SGHRS, CDR2 YFSETQ. The V and J ends lost 6 bases and 1 base respectively, with 8 bases between them. The CDR3 coding sequence is TGCGCCAGCATCCGAAGGAGCAATCAGCCCCAGCATTTT. It specifies CASIRRSNQPQHF.

This chain joins TRBV7-9 and TRBJ2-1, with 7 positions matching TRBD2. This CDR3 has 17 amino acids. After removal of 3 bases from V and 3 bases from J, the junction contained 11 bases not matched to a gene. Germline CDR1 is SEHNR and CDR2 is FQNEAQ (reference sequence). CDR3 amino acids: CASSLSGGFPGYNEQFF. CDR3 DNA sequence: TGTGCCAGCAGCTTGTCGGGAGGCTTCCCGGGCTACAATGAGCAGTTCTTC.

In its sample, this clone was seen once. Just one base apart from a much larger clone, this may be a read error. This sequence joins TRBV28 and TRBJ2-5, with a possible D match to TRBD2 (5 bases). Trimming pared 7 bases from V and 5 bases from J, leaving 8 bases between. The V gene's germline CDR1 is MDHEN and CDR2 SYDVKM. The CDR3 length is 11 residues. This CDR3 reads CASTREETQYF. The CDR3 bases are TGTGCCAGCACTAGGGAGGAGACCCAGTACTTC.

The V call is TRBV19, the J call TRBJ1-2; TRBD1 matches at 9 bases. The CDR3 is made up of 16 amino acids. The germline CDR1 and CDR2 sequences are LNHDA and SQIVND (reference sequence). V lost 5 bases, J lost 2 bases, and 9 bases stayed unmatched. CDR3 sequence: CASSRRGTGINYGYTF. The DNA of the CDR3 is TGTGCCAGTAGTCGGAGGGGGACAGGGATAAACTATGGCTACACCTTC.

The CDR3 DNA reads TGTGCCAGCAGCTTAAGTTGGGACGTGAATCAGCCCCAGCATTTT. Amino acids: CASSLSWDVNQPQHF. This chain joins TRBV7-8 and TRBJ1-5; possibly TRBD1 for D (5 bases). The CDR3 runs 15 residues. Per germline, CDR1 SGHVS and CDR2 FQNEAQ. Trimming stripped 2 bases from V and 4 bases from J, with 12 bases between.

The chain joins TRBV15 to TRBJ1-1; D remains unclear. Trimming removed 1 base at V and 1 base at J, with 13 bases between. The CDR3 sequence is 16 residues long. CDR1 is LNHNV and CDR2 is YYDKDF in the germline V gene (reference sequence). For the CDR3, the DNA is TGTGCCACCAGCAGAGGGGGAGTCGGAAGGAACACTGAAGCTTTCTTT. This encodes CATSRGGVGRNTEAFF.

The chain recombines TRBV5-1 with TRBJ1-1; 7 nucleotides align to TRBD1. Germline loops: CDR1 SGHRS, CDR2 YFSETQ. CDR3 length: 15 amino acids. The V gene end was trimmed by 5 bases and the J gene end by 10 bases; junction bases not matched to a gene: 17. CDR3 loop: CASSPGQSFSGRAFF. The CDR3, as DNA: TGCGCCAGCAGTCCGGGACAGTCCTTCAGTGGGAGAGCTTTCTTT.

This rearrangement joins TRBV4-2 to TRBJ1-4, with 8 nucleotides matching TRBD1. Germline lookup yields CDR1 LGHNA and CDR2 YNFKEQ. The CDR3 contains 14 residues. Trimming took 5 bases from V and 7 from J; bases not matched to a gene: 6. CDR3 nucleotide sequence: TGTGCCAGCAGCTCCCGGGACAGGCTTGAAAAACTGTTTTTT. It encodes CASSSRDRLEKLFF.

The chain couples TRBV6-5 to TRBJ2-5; D is undetermined. This CDR3 is 13 amino acids long. Germline CDR1 reads MNHEY; CDR2 reads SVGAGI. V was pared by 0 bases and J by 7 bases, with 9 bases between. Here the CDR3 reads CASSYSGPGTQYF. The CDR3 nucleotides are TGTGCCAGCAGTTACTCAGGTCCCGGGACCCAGTACTTC.

The CDR3 region has the DNA TGTGCCAGCACCTACAGTATACAGCCCCAGCATTTT. It is translated as CASTYSIQPQHF. V usage is TRBV28 and J usage is TRBJ1-5, with no clear D. Germline V gives CDR1 MDHEN, CDR2 SYDVKM. There are 12 residues in the CDR3. Trimming left V 7 bases short and J 7 bases short, with 11 bases between. The complete variable domain, with remaining parts taken from reference TRBV28 and TRBJ1-5, reads DVKVTQSSRYLVKRTGEKVFLECVQDMDHENMFWYRQDPGLGLRLIYFSYDVKMKEKGDIPEGYSVSREKKERFSLILESASTNQTSMYLCASTYSIQPQHFGDGTRLSIL.

The rearrangement joins TRBV9 to TRBJ2-1; 12 bases match TRBD2. CDR3 length equals 14 residues. V lost 4 bases, J lost 8 bases, and 4 bases stayed unmatched. Germline CDR1 SGDLS, CDR2 YYNGEE. In DNA, the CDR3 is TGTGCCAGCAGCCCGCCTAGCGGGAGGGATGAGCAGTTCTTC. Its translation is CASSPPSGRDEQFF.

The chain couples TRBV7-2 to TRBJ1-3; D is undetermined. V lost 9 bases and J lost 0, with 9 bases in between. The CDR3 totals 13 residues. The germline V gene encodes CDR1 SGHTA and CDR2 FQGNSA. The CDR3 sequence is CASRLSSGNTIYF. DNA of the CDR3: TGTGCCAGTCGACTGAGCTCTGGAAACACCATATATTTT.

The genes are TRBV6-6 and TRBJ2-7; D is unresolved. The CDR3 covers 14 residues. The ends were cut back, 0 bases at V and 0 bases at J, with 6 bases in the middle. Per germline, CDR1 MNHNY and CDR2 SVGAGI (reference sequence). CDR3 in DNA: TGTGCCAGCAGTTACTCGGACCGCTCCTACGAGCAGTACTTC. This gives the protein CASSYSDRSYEQYF.